The 16 T cell receptor beta chains below all came from one sample that was sequenced in a study of T cell responses to AZD1222 COVID-19 vaccine. Only in-frame clones appear in the TCRdb table, and some are missing; sequencing was by immunoSEQ multiplex PCR. This table has 100,000 to 150,000 clones, around 90% appearing once. Sample: peripheral blood, taken on day 0 of AZD1222 vaccination. The receptor source for this set is an adult in good health.

The DNA for the CDR3 is TGTGCCACCAGTCCCTCGGACAGGGGATATGGCTACACCTTC. This codes for CATSPSDRGYGYTF. The chain uses TRBV24-1 and TRBJ1-2, with 9 bases matching TRBD1. V gave up 6 bases and J gave up 5 bases; unmatched junction bases: 6. The germline gives CDR1 KGHDR, CDR2 SFDVKD. The CDR3 covers 14 residues.

The chain has TRBV13 and TRBJ1-5; D is ambiguous. The V and J ends lost 0 bases and 11 bases respectively, with 14 bases between them. The CDR3 loop spans 14 amino acids. Germline-derived CDR1 and CDR2 are PRHDT and FYEKMQ (reference sequence). The CDR3 sequence: CASSLGLGIGTQHF. DNA for the CDR3: TGTGCCAGCAGCTTAGGCTTAGGGATCGGGACCCAGCATTTT.

The CDR3 is CSASRLGETQYF. DNA for the CDR3: TGCAGTGCTAGTAGACTCGGGGAGACCCAGTACTTC. The rearrangement uses TRBV20-1 and TRBJ2-5; unclear D gene. The germline V gene encodes CDR1 DFQATT and CDR2 SNEGSKA (reference sequence). V dropped 3 bases and J dropped 5 bases, with 10 bases sitting between them. This CDR3 contains 12 residues.

The CDR3 DNA sequence: TGTGCCAGCACCAAAGGAGGGGGGGAGGCTAATGAAAAACTGTTTTTT. It encodes CASTKGGGEANEKLFF. The chain joins TRBV13 to TRBJ1-4; perhaps TRBD1 as D (6 bases). Germline CDR1 PRHDT, CDR2 FYEKMQ (reference sequence). This CDR3 is 16 amino acids long. The V gene lost 7 bases and the J gene lost 3 bases, with 18 bases spanning the gap.

The rearrangement uses TRBV6-5 and TRBJ1-2, with TRBD1 as a possible D gene (5 bases). This CDR3 is built from 13 residues. V lost 3 bases and J 4 bases, leaving 9 bases between the germline ends. Germline CDR1 is MNHEY and CDR2 is SVGAGI. CDR3 protein: CASSYGRGYGYTF. The CDR3 DNA reads TGTGCCAGCAGTTATGGGAGGGGCTATGGCTACACCTTC.

J is TRBJ2-3 and V is TRBV7-9; D may be TRBD2 (6 bases). The CDR3 spans 12 residues. The germline V and J ends were trimmed by 5 bases and 4 bases, with 7 bases remaining between them. Germline CDR1 is SEHNR and CDR2 is FQNEAQ (reference sequence). CDR3 DNA sequence: TGTGCCAGCAGCCGGGACTCAGATACGCAGTATTTT. This encodes CASSRDSDTQYF.

This clone has a single count. The rearrangement joins TRBV6-2 or TRBV6-3 to TRBJ2-1; a possible D gene is TRBD1 (5 bases). Per germline, CDR1 MNHEY and CDR2 SVGEGT. CDR3 length: 14 amino acids. Between the trimmed V and J ends, which lost 4 bases and 5 bases, there was a span of 12 bases. CDR3 coding DNA: TGTGCCAGCAGTTTCCTTGGGGCCCACAATGAGCAGTTCTTC. Protein product: CASSFLGAHNEQFF.

The gene calls are TRBV5-1 and TRBJ1-2; 8 nucleotides line up with TRBD1. Germline V gene data show CDR1 as SGHRS and CDR2 as YFSETQ. J lost 5 bases, V lost 4 bases, and 7 bases had no gene match. This CDR3 region has 14 residues. In DNA form, the CDR3 reads TGCGCCAGCAGCCCGGACAGGGTAGAATATGGCTACACCTTC. Its translation: CASSPDRVEYGYTF.

The chain joins TRBV5-1 to TRBJ1-1; possible D gene TRBD1, 5 bases. Trimming cost V 1 base and J 6 bases, with 16 bases left between them. CDR3 size: 15 residues. CDR1 is SGHRS, CDR2 YFSETQ, per germline. The CDR3 DNA is TGCGCCAGCAGCTTGCCCAGGGCAGGAACTCCTGAAGCTTTCTTT. Its translation: CASSLPRAGTPEAFF.

The chain joins TRBV9 to TRBJ1-2; TRBD1 matches 12 bases. This CDR3 has 15 residues. With 3 bases clipped from V and 7 bases from J, the junction kept 7 bases outside the gene matches. CDR1 and CDR2 from the germline V gene are SGDLS and YYNGEE. The CDR3 region has the DNA TGTGCCAGCAGCGACTCCGGGACAGGGGGCCCTGGCTACACCTTC. Translation: CASSDSGTGGPGYTF.

The rearrangement links TRBV6-7 to TRBJ1-2; 7 nucleotides match TRBD1. TRBV6-7 falls under the ORF class, with uncertain function. The CDR3 spans 16 residues. The V gene end was trimmed by 10 bases and the J gene end by 4 bases; junction bases not matched to a gene: 18. DNA of the CDR3: TGTGCCAACACAAAACCCGGGACAGTTGATTTCTATGGCTACACCTTC. It is translated as CANTKPGTVDFYGYTF.

The gene calls are TRBV7-9 and TRBJ2-1; 10 bases line up with TRBD2. V shed 5 bases and J 2 bases; nucleotides not matched to a gene: 3. The CDR3 has 15 amino acids. Germline V lookup: CDR1 SEHNR, CDR2 FQNEAQ (reference sequence). CDR3 sequence: CASSPSGRAYNEQFF. The CDR3 DNA is TGTGCCAGCAGCCCAAGCGGGAGGGCCTACAATGAGCAGTTCTTC.

This clone was seen a few times. The chain uses TRBV4-3 and TRBJ2-4; 7 nucleotides match TRBD2. The CDR3 is 15 amino acids. Germline assignment: CDR1 LGHNA and CDR2 YSLEER. V lost 0 bases, J lost 7 bases, and 6 bases stayed unmatched. CDR3 nucleotide sequence: TGCGCCAGCAGCCAAGATCTTAGGACTAGGAACATTCAGTACTTC. It encodes CASSQDLRTRNIQYF.

This clone was seen only a few times. CDR3 sequence: CASSENPQGPQHF. CDR3 DNA: TGTGCCAGCAGCGAAAACCCACAGGGGCCCCAGCATTTT. The chain joins TRBV6-4 to TRBJ1-5; perhaps TRBD1 as D (6 bases). V was shortened by 6 bases and J by 9 bases, with 15 bases between the two germline ends. Germline V gene sequence: CDR1 MRHNA, CDR2 SNTAGT. This CDR3 is built from 13 residues.

This sequence joins TRBV2 and TRBJ1-6; 9 bases align to TRBD1. The CDR3 is 14 residues long. Germline V CDR1 and CDR2: SNHLY, FYNNEI. V lost 6 bases and J lost 8; bases outside the gene matches: 5. The CDR3 loop is CASRRDRDHSPLHF. The CDR3, as DNA: TGTGCCAGCAGGAGGGACAGGGACCATTCACCCCTCCACTTT.

CDR3 in DNA: TGTGCCAGCAGTTACGCCTTGCAGCAGTACTTC. Its protein is CASSYALQQYF. The chain has TRBV6-2 or TRBV6-3 and TRBJ2-7; D gene uncertain. The CDR3 is 11 amino acids. Deletions cut 2 bases from V and 8 bases from J, with 7 bases between. Germline values: CDR1 MNHEY, CDR2 SVGEGT.